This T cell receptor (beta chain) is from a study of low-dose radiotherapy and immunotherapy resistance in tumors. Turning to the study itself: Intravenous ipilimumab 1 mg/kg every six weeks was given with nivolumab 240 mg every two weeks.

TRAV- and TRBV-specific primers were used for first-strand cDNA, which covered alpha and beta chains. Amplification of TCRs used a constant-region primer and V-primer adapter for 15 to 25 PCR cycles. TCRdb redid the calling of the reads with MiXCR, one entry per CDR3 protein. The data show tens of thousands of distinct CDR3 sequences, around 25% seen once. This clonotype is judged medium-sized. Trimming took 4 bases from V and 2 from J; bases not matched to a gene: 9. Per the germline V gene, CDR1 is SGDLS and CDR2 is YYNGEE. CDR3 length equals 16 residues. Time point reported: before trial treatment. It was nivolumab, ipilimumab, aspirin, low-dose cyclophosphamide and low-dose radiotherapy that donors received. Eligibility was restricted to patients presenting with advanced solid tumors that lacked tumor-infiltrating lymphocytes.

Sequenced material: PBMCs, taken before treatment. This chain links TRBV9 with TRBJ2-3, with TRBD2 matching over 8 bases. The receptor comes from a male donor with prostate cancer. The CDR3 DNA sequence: TGTGCCAGCAGCCCCCGGGGTAGCGGGGTCACAGATACGCAGTATTTT. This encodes CASSPRGSGVTDTQYF.